This T cell receptor beta chain was identified in a study of regulatory T cells in long-lasting Graves disease. Study context: Graves' patients who were just diagnosed had used antithyroid drugs for under 3 months.

This CDR3 has 15 residues. Trimming removed 0 bases from V and 3 bases from J, with 12 bases in between. Germline CDR1 MNHEY, CDR2 SVGAGI. The table lists this clonotype with many counts. The antigen is unknown. Time point defined: newly diagnosed GD, antithyroid drugs for less than 3 months. RNA from PBMCs was the source of the TCR library. Arm-PCR of CDR3 regions and iRepertoire HTBI primers were used to build TCR beta libraries. In the authors' methods: Across samples, 62 TRBV and some 15 TRBJ segments were found. TCRdb re-derived calls from the multiplex PCR reads in MiXCR, one entry per CDR3 protein. For this entry, the V and J calls and clone size follow TCRdb and not the study's own pipeline. This repertoire shows some 250,000 distinct CDR3 sequences, around 16% found once; its top ten account for 22%. Study-wide results and limits: Persistent Graves' patients had lower TCR diversity than newly diagnosed ones.

This chain connects TRBV6-5 to TRBJ2-7, with D perhaps being TRBD1 or TRBD2 (5 bases each). The TCR originated in a female donor with Graves disease. The sample was peripheral blood mononuclear cells (PBMCs), taken at new diagnosis, from a patient treated with antithyroid drugs. CDR3 nucleotide sequence: TGTGCCAGCAGTTACTCGACTCGGGACGGCTACGAGCAGTACTTC. It encodes CASSYSTRDGYEQYF.